Described below is a single T cell receptor beta chain sequence and its context. The data stem from a study of shared clonotypes between healthy human individuals. The method was immunoSEQ multiplex PCR; TCRdb's version includes in-frame clones alone and lacks a portion of them. This table has some 87,000 clones, over 60% appearing once. In CD8 memory, CD45RO+ cells were put together with CCR7-negative CD45RA+ TemRA cells. This CDR3 has 12 residues. The germline V and J ends were trimmed by 4 bases and 1 base, with 5 bases remaining between them. Germline assignment: CDR1 SNHLY and CDR2 FYNNEI. The receptor was isolated from a man aged 30 to 39 in good health. This chain joins TRBV2 and TRBJ2-7; D unresolved. The sequencing input was memory CD8+ T cells sorted from blood. The subset here: CD45RO+ cells pooled with CCR7-negative TemRA cells. The CDR3 region is CASSGSSYEQYF. The CDR3 nucleotides read TGTGCCAGCAGTGGGTCTTCCTACGAGCAGTACTTC.